Listed below are T cell receptor beta chains from one sample, sequenced in a study of T cells in Graves' hyperthyroidism and ophthalmopathy. TCRdb re-called the multiplex PCR reads with MiXCR, one entry per CDR3 protein. The sample comprises roughly 500,000 distinct CDR3 sequences, about 45% of which are singletons, and around 47% rests with the top ten. Sequenced sample: peripheral blood or thyroid tissue (not recorded which). The receptors derive from an adult woman with Graves' disease, either hyperthyroidism or ophthalmopathy (not recorded which). Both conserved end residues are part of each CDR3. The order of the fields is D gene, V gene, CDR3 protein. The D gene is left open where the match is weak.

D gene: .
V gene: TRBV11-2
CDR3 protein: CASSLAGVVGAVGYTF

D gene: .
V gene: TRBV11-1
CDR3 protein: CASSLNRDQYF

D gene: .
V gene: TRBV20-1
CDR3 protein: CSAREGRRENTEAFF

D gene: .
V gene: TRBV20-1
CDR3 protein: CSASMTVSGANVLTF

D gene: .
V gene: TRBV7-2
CDR3 protein: CASSSLFRRTGELFF

D gene: .
V gene: TRBV5-5
CDR3 protein: CASSLAVTPETQYF

D gene: .
V gene: TRBV7-9
CDR3 protein: CASSVGSEKLFF

D gene: .
V gene: TRBV20-1
CDR3 protein: CSARAGPGELFF

D gene: .
V gene: TRBV28
CDR3 protein: CASSVIAGSVYEQYF

D gene: .
V gene: TRBV15
CDR3 protein: CATSRERGLSNQPQHF

D gene: TRBD1
V gene: TRBV7-2
CDR3 protein: CASRIRDRNYEQYF

D gene: .
V gene: TRBV7-2
CDR3 protein: CASSEVTGAKGEAFF